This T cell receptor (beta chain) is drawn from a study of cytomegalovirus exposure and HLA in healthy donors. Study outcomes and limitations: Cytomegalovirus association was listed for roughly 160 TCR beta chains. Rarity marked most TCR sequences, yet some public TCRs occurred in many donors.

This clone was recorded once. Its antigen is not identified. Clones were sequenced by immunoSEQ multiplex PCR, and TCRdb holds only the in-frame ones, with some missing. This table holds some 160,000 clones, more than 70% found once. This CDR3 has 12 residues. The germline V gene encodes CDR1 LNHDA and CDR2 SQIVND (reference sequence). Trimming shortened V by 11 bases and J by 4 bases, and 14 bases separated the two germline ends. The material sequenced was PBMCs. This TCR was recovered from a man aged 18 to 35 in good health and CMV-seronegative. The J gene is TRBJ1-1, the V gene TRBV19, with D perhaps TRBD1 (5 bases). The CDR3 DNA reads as TGTGCCTCTAGGCCCGGGGGCACTGAAGCTTTCTTT. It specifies CASRPGGTEAFF.